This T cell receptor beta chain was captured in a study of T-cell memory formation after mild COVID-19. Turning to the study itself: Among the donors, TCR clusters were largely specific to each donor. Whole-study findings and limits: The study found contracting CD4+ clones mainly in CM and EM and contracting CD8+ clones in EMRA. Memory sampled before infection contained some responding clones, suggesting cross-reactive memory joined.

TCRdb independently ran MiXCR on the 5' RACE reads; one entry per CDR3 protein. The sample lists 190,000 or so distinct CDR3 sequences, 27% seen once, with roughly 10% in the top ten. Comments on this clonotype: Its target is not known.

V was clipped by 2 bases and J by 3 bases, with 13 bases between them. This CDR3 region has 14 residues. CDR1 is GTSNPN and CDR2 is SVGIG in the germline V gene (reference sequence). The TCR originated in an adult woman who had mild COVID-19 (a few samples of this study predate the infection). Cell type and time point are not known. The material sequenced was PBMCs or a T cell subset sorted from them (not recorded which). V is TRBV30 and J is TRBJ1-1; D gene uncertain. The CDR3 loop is CAWSKVRRDTEAFF. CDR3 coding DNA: TGTGCCTGGAGTAAGGTTAGGAGAGACACTGAAGCTTTCTTT.